This entry describes one T cell receptor beta chain. Enrolment of Seattle patients took place during active infection, and they were followed longitudinally. The data derive from a study of blood T cell repertoires in COVID-19. Overall study context: The study drew acute and convalescent COVID-19 samples from the United States, Italy and Spain. Nucleic acid was either cDNA or gDNA, and it came from T cells, B-cell-depleted T cells, or PBMCs.

This CDR3 has 11 amino acids. V lost 2 bases and J lost 6, with 4 bases in between. Germline V CDR1 and CDR2: MNHEY, SVGEGT. Original methodology: How many nucleated cells were present was estimated from reference gene primer amplification. Measured with immunoSEQ multiplex PCR; TCRdb has only the in-frame clones, and not every one. D and trimming come from the DNA, and the V and J calls and clone size come from that table. This table has about 340,000 clones, more than 70% appearing once. This TCR came from a woman in her seventies with COVID-19, enrolled during active disease. This chain connects TRBV6-2 or TRBV6-3 to TRBJ1-2, with D hard to call. Material for sequencing was peripheral blood. CDR3: CASSYPDGYTF. The CDR3 bases are TGTGCCAGCAGTTACCCCGATGGCTACACCTTC.